This T cell receptor beta chain was captured in a study of PD-L1 blockade in urothelial cancer (dated by TCRdb to 2015 to 2018). For the study in its entirety: Therapy was started in the mid-2010s for all patients, and atezolizumab 1,200 mg was administered intravenously every 3 weeks. About 90% of the 29 patients were identified as males with urothelial cancer of bladder origin, and a prior smoking history was reported by 18 of 29 patients. An ECOG performance status of 0 or 1 was recorded for the patients, and 0 to 3 prior chemotherapy regimens had been received by the patients. Blood samples were analyzed 3 weeks after the start of treatment (second dose) and 6 weeks after the start of treatment. Blood samples yielded a median of around 150,000 T cells and around 80,000 unique TCRs, with median clonality 0.080. The study was an exploratory multi-omic analysis of somatic, immune and clinical correlates of response to PD-L1 blockade with atezolizumab in urothelial cancer. Pretreatment tumor samples, along with matched peripheral blood serially collected before and after atezolizumab treatment, were subjected to TCR sequencing. Durable clinical benefit meant progression-free survival longer than 6 months, and TCR features were also tested against progression-free and overall survival. Whole exome sequencing and RNA sequencing of pretreatment tumors were performed alongside TCR sequencing in the same patients. Roughly nine patients achieved durable clinical benefit and approximately 20 did not. Pretreatment blood TCR-seq was available for about 27 patients, at least one posttreatment blood collection was obtained for some 25 patients, and tumor TCR-seq was available for some 25 patients. Overall study outcomes, separate from this receptor: Because of the small sample size (n ≈ 27) and the many exploratory analyses performed, the results are intended to be regarded as hypothesis-generating. Patients with durable benefit showed greater expansion of tumor-associated TCR clones in peripheral blood 3 weeks after starting treatment (n of about 21, p = 0.022). A pretreatment peripheral blood TCR clonality below the median was linked to improved progression-free and overall survival.

The intended sense of this specimen's time point label: pretreatment peripheral blood. A total of under 35 patients with locally advanced or metastatic urothelial carcinoma, treated at Memorial Sloan Kettering on a trial protocol, made up the cohort. Peripheral blood mononuclear cells were collected pretreatment and during treatment, at between 1 and 8 total time points per patient. The Qiagen DNeasy Blood extraction kit was used to purify genomic DNA from total PBMCs and tumor samples. PBMCs were collected pretreatment and during treatment, and were isolated and stored as previously described. Each PCR received spiked-in synthetic TCR analog templates so that absolute template abundance could be estimated from read counts. The immunoSEQ assay used bias-controlled V and J gene primers to amplify TCRbeta CDR3 regions from genomic DNA. Sequencing of rearranged TCRbeta segments was performed at approximately 20X coverage. The authors processed their data as follows. Sequencing errors were corrected by clustering and CDR3s were annotated against IMGT to assign V, D and J genes. Only productive TCRbeta rearrangements were used in downstream analyses, excluding out-of-frame or stop-codon sequences. To compute clonality, Shannon entropy was normalized by the log of the number of unique productive sequences and then subtracted from one. Clones differing between time points or between blood and tumor were identified using Fisher's exact test with Benjamini-Hochberg correction, with an adjusted p below 0.01 applied as the threshold. Imported from immuneACCESS, the table was reduced by TCRdb to in-frame sequences with V and J called. These copies leave out some clones; in studies compared against another copy, an unresolved V gene accounts for under half, and the cause of the remainder is not known. Clone size and the V and J calls come from that table; the DNA yielded D and trimming. For this sample the table gives roughly 63,000 clones, of which about 86% were detected only once. Together, the top ten hold about 2.9% of the sample.

This clone turned up a few times. No cognate antigen has been identified for it. Within one base of it there is no much larger clone, and no base qualities were kept. The germline V gene encodes CDR1 MGHRA and CDR2 YSYEKL. V trim: 0 bases; J trim: 3 bases; unmatched bases: 6. The CDR3 has 19 amino acids, counting the end cysteine and phenylalanine. Only CDR3 DNA is held: 57 bases, read in frame from base 1. Sequencing used PBMCs, obtained around atezolizumab (anti-PD-L1) treatment. This TCR derives from a man aged 65-85 years with urothelial cancer. The V and J genes are TRBV4-1 and TRBJ2-1; TRBD2 fits 15 bases in the junction. CDR3 loop: CASSQEGGLAGGFYNEQFF. The nucleotide sequence reads as follows: TGCGCCAGCAGCCAAGAAGGGGGACTAGCGGGAGGCTTCTACAATGAGCAGTTCTTC.